This T cell receptor (beta chain) was identified in a study of vaccination effects on CD4 cells after COVID-19. Study-wide results and limits: The post-vaccine spike-reactive clones of convalescents showed a predominance of new vaccine-induced clones. Infection-derived and vaccine-derived clones contracted markedly late after vaccination.

Profiling relied on immunoSEQ multiplex PCR, and the TCRdb table lists in-frame clones only, not all of them. The data contain 25,000 to 35,000 clones, approximately 70% of them singletons. V lost 8 bases and J lost 3, with 8 bases in between. Germline V gene sequence: CDR1 MNHEY, CDR2 SVGAGI. The CDR3 is 12 amino acids. Peptide-pool stimulation followed by sequencing identified expanded antigen-specific CD4+ clonotypes in the ViraFEST assay. Researchers isolated CD4+ T cells once approximately eleven days of culture had elapsed. PCR-confirmed SARS-CoV-2 infection occurred in the person between March and December 2020. It was on days 3 and 7 that half the medium was replaced with IL-2 medium. This clone was detected only a few times. No antigen is known for it.

The chain links TRBV6-5 to TRBJ1-5; D unclear. The TCR sequence derives from a human donor who had a prior SARS-CoV-2 infection. The material was CD4+ T cells from PBMCs cultured with a peptide pool, obtained before COVID-19 vaccination. The CDR3 here is CASGVYNQPQHF. The CDR3 nucleotides read TGTGCCAGCGGGGTTTACAATCAGCCCCAGCATTTT.